Described below is a single T cell receptor beta chain sequence and its context. The entry originates in a study of blood T cell repertoires in COVID-19. Data came from immunoSEQ multiplex PCR; TCRdb stores just in-frame clones and leaves some out. The sample has around 190,000 clones; nearly 90% are singletons. Germline V gene data show CDR1 as MNHNY and CDR2 as SVGAGI (reference sequence). The trim removed 6 bases at V and 0 bases at J, leaving 11 bases unmatched. This CDR3 is 17 amino acids long. Material: peripheral blood. The chain joins TRBV6-6 to TRBJ2-1, with TRBD1 matching over 7 bases. This TCR came from a man in his forties or fifties with COVID-19, enrolled during active disease. CDR3 protein: CASSRGTASSSYNEQFF. CDR3 nucleotides: TGTGCCAGCAGCCGAGGGACAGCCTCGAGCTCCTACAATGAGCAGTTCTTC.